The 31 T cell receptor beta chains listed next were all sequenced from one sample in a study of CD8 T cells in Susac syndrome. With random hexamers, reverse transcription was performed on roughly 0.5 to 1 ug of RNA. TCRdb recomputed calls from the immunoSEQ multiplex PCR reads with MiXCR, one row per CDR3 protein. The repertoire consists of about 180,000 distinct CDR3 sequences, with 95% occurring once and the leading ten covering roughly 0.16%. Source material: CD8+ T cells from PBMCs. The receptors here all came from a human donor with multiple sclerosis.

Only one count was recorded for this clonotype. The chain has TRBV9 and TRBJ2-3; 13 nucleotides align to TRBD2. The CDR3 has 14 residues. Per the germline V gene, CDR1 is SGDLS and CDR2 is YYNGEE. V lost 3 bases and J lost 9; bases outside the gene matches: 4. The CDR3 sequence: CASSGGTSGTTQYF. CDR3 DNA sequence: TGTGCCAGCAGCGGAGGGACTAGCGGGACCACGCAGTATTTT. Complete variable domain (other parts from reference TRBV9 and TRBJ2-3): DSGVTQTPKHLITATGQRVTLRCSPRSGDLSVYWYQQSLDQGLQFLIQYYNGEERAKGNILERFSAQQFPDLHSELNLSSLELGDSALYFCASSGGTSGTTQYFGPGTRLTVL.

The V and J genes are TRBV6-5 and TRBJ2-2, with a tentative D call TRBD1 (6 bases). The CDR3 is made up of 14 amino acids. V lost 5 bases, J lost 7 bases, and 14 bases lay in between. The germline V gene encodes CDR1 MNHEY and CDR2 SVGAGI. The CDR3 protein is CASSLQGQIGELFF. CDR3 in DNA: TGTGCCAGCAGTCTCCAGGGGCAGATCGGGGAGCTGTTTTTT.

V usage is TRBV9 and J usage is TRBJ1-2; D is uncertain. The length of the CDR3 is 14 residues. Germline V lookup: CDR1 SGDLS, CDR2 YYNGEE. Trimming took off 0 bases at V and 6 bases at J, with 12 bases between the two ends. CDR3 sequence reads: CASSVGSANHGYTF. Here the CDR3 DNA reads TGTGCCAGCAGCGTAGGTTCGGCGAACCATGGCTACACCTTC.

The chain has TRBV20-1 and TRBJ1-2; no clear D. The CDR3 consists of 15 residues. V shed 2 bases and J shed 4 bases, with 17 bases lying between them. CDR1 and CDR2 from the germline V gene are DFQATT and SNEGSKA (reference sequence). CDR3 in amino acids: CSARSDQPTVYGYTF. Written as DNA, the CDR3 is TGCAGTGCTAGATCCGATCAACCGACGGTCTATGGCTACACCTTC.

The CDR3 DNA is TGTGCCAGCAGCTTAGGGGATGAAGCTTTCTTT. Translating gives CASSLGDEAFF. The chain has TRBV5-6 and TRBJ1-1, with D possibly matching TRBD1 (5 bases). This CDR3 contains 11 residues. The germline CDR1 and CDR2 sequences are SGHDT and YYEEEE. Trimming took 2 bases from V and 7 from J, leaving 6 bases between them.

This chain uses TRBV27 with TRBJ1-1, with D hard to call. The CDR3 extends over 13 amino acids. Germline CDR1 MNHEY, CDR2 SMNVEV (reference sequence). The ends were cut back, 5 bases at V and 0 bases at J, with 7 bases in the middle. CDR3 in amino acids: CASSAGMNTEAFF. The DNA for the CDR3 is TGTGCCAGCAGTGCAGGTATGAACACTGAAGCTTTCTTT.

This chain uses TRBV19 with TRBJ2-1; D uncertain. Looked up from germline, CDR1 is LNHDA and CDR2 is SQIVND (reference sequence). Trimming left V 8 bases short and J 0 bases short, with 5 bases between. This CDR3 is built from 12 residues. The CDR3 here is CASGSSYNEQFF. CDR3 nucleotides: TGTGCCAGTGGAAGCTCCTACAATGAGCAGTTCTTC.

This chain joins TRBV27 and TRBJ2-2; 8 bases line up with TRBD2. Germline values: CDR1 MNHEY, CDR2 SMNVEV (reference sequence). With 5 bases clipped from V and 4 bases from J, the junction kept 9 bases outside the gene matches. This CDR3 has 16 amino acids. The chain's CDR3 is CASSPRGGLVTGELFF. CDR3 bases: TGTGCCAGCAGTCCCCGGGGGGGCCTCGTCACCGGGGAGCTGTTTTTT.

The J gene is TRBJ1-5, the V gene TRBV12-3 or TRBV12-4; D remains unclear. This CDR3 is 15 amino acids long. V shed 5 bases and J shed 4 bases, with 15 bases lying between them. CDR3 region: CASSPLWEGNQPQHF. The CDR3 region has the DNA TGTGCCAGCAGTCCCCTGTGGGAGGGAAATCAGCCCCAGCATTTT.

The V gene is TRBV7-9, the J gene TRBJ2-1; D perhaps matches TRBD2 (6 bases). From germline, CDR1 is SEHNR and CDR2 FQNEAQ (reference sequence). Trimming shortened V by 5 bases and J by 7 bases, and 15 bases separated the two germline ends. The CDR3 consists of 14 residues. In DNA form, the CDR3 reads TGTGCCAGCAGCCGAGTCTTGGGGGGTAATGAGCAGTTCTTC. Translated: CASSRVLGGNEQFF. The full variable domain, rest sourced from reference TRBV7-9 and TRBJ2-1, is DTGVSQNPRHKITKRGQNVTFRCDPISEHNRLYWYRQTLGQGPEFLTYFQNEAQLEKSRLLSDRFSAERPKGSFSTLEIQRTEQGDSAMYLCASSRVLGGNEQFFGPGTRLTVL.

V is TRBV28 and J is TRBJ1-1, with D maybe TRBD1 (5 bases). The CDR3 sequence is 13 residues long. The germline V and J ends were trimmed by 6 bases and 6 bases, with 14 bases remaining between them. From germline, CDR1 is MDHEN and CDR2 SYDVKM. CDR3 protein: CASRRPGAPEAFF. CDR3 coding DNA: TGTGCCAGCAGAAGACCCGGGGCCCCTGAAGCTTTCTTT.

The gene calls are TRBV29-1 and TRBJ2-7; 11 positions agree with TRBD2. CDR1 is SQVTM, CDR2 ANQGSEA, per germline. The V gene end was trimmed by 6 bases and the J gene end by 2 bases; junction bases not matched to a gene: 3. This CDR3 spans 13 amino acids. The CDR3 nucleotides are TGCAGCGTCGAGACTAGCGGGGCCTACGAGCAGTACTTC. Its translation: CSVETSGAYEQYF.

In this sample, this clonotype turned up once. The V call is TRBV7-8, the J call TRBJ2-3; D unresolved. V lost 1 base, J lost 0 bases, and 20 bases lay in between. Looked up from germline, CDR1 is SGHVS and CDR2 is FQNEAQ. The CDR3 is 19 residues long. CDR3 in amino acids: CASSLVGPAMVLSTDTQYF. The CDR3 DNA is TGTGCCAGCAGCTTAGTAGGTCCAGCGATGGTCCTAAGCACAGATACGCAGTATTTT.

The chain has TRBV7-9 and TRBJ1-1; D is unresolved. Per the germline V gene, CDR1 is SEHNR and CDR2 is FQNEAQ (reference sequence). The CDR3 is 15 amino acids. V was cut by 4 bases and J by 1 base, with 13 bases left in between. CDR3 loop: CASSSSPLRNTEAFF. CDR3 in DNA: TGTGCCAGCAGCTCGTCTCCTCTTAGGAACACTGAAGCTTTCTTT.

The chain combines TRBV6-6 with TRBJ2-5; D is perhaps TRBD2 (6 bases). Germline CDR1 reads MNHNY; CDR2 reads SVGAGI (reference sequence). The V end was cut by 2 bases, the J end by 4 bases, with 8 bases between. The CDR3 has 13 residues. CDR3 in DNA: TGTGCCAGCAGTTACATGGGAGGAGAGACCCAGTACTTC. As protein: CASSYMGGETQYF.

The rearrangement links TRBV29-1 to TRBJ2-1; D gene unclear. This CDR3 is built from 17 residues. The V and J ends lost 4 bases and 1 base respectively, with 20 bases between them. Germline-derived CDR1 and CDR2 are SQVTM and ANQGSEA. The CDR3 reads CSVVEPGPRVSYNEQFF. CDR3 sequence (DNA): TGCAGCGTTGTGGAGCCTGGCCCCCGAGTTTCCTACAATGAGCAGTTCTTC.

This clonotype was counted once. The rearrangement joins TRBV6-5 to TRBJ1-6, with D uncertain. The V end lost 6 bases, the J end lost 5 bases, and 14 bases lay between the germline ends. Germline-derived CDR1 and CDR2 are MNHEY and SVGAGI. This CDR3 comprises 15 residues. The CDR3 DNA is TGTGCCAGCAGCCCTGGGCCTCCCCATAATTCACCCCTCCACTTT. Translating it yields CASSPGPPHNSPLHF.

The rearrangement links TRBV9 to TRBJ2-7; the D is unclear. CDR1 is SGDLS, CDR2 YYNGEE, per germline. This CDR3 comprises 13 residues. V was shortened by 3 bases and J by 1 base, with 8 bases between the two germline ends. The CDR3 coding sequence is TGTGCCAGCAGCGGCCCCAAGTCCTACGAGCAGTACTTC. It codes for CASSGPKSYEQYF.

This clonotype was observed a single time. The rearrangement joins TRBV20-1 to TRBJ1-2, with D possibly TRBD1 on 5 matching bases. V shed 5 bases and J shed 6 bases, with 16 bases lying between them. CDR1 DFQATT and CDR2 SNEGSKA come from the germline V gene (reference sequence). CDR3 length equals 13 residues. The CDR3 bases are TGCAGTGCTGACCCGATCGGGGCTCATGGCTACACCTTC. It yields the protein CSADPIGAHGYTF.

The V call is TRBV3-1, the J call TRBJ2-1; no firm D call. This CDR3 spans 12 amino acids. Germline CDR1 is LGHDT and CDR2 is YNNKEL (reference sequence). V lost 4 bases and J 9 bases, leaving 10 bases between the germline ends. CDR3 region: CASSRIWAEQFF. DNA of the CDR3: TGTGCCAGCAGCCGGATTTGGGCTGAGCAGTTCTTC.

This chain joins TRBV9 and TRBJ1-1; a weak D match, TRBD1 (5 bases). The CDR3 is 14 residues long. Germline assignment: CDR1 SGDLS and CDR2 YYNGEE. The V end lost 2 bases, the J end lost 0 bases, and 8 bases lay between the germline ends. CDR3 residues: CASSVDRVNTEAFF. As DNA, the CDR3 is TGTGCCAGCAGCGTCGACAGAGTGAACACTGAAGCTTTCTTT.

The CDR3: CASAQQPTSTGELFF. As DNA, the CDR3 is TGTGCCAGCGCCCAACAACCCACAAGCACCGGGGAGCTGTTTTTT. The chain uses TRBV2 and TRBJ2-2; no definite D call. CDR1 and CDR2 (germline): SNHLY, FYNNEI. CDR3 length: 15 amino acids. V was pared by 8 bases and J by 4 bases, with 17 bases between. Combining the CDR3 with reference TRBV2 and TRBJ2-2 gives the whole variable domain EPEVTQTPSHQVTQMGQEVILRCVPISNHLYFYWYRQILGQKVEFLVSFYNNEISEKSEIFDDQFSVERPDGSNFTLKIRSTKLEDSAMYFCASAQQPTSTGELFFGEGSRLTVL.

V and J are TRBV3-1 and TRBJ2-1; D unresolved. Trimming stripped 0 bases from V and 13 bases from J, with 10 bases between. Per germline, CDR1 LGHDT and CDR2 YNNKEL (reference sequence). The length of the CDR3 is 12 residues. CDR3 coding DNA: TGTGCCAGCAGCCAAGAGGTGCAGGACCAGTTCTTC. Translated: CASSQEVQDQFF.

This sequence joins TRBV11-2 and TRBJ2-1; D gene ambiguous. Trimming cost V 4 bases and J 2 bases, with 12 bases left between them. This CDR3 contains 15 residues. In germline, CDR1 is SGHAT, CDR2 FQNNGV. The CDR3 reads CASSWVPGTYNEQFF. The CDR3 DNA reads TGTGCCAGCAGCTGGGTCCCGGGTACCTACAATGAGCAGTTCTTC.

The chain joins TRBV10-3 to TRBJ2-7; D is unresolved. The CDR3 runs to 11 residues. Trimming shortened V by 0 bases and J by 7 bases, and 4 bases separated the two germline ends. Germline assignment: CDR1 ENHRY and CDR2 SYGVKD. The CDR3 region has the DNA TGTGCCATCAGTGAGTCGTCAGAGCAGTACTTC. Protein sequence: CAISESSEQYF.

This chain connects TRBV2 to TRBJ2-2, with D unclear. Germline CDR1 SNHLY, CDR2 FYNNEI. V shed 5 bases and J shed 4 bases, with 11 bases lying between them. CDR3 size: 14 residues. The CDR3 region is CASSPGFGTGELFF. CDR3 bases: TGTGCCAGCAGTCCCGGATTCGGCACCGGGGAGCTGTTTTTT.

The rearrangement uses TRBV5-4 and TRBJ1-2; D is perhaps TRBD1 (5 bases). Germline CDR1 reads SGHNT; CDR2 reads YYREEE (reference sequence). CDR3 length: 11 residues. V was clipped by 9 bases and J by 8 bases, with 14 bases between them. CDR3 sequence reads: CATGGGRGYTF. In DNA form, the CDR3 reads TGTGCCACCGGCGGGGGACGAGGCTACACCTTC.

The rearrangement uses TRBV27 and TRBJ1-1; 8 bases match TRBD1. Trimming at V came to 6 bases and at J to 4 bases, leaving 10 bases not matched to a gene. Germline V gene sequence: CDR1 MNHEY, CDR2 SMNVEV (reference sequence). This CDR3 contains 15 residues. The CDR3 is CASSLPGQASTEAFF. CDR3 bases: TGTGCCAGCAGCCTCCCGGGACAGGCTTCCACTGAAGCTTTCTTT.

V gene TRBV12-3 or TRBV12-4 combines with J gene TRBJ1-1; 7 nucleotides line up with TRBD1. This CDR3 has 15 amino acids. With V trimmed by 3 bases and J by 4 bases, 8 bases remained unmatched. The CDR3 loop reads CASSFETGSFTEAFF. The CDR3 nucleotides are TGTGCCAGCAGTTTCGAGACAGGGTCTTTCACTGAAGCTTTCTTT.

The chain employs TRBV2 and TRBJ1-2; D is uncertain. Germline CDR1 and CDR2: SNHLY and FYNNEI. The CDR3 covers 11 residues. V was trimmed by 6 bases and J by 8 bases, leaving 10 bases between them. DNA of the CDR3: TGTGCCAGCAGAGAGGGCTGGGGCTACACCTTC. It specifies CASREGWGYTF.

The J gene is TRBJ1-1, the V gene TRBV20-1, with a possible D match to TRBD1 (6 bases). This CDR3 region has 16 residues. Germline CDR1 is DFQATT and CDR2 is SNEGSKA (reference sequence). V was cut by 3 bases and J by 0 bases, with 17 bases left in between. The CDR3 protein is CSARGTKQEMNTEAFF. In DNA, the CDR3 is TGCAGTGCTAGGGGGACAAAACAGGAGATGAACACTGAAGCTTTCTTT.